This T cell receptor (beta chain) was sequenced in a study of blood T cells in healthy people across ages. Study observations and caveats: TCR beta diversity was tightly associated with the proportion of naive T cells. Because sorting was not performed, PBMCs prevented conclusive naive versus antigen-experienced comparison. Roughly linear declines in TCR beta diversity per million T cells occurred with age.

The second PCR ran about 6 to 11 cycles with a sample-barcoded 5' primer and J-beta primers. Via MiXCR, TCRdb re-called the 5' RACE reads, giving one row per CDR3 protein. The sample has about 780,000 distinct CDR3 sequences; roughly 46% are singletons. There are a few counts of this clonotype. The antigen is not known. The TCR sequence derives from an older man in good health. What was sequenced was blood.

As DNA, the CDR3 is TGTGCCAGCAGCCCGACGGGACTAGCAGACAATGAGCAGTTCTTC. Its protein is CASSPTGLADNEQFF. V gene TRBV12-3 or TRBV12-4 combines with J gene TRBJ2-1, with 9 bases fitting TRBD2. This CDR3 contains 15 residues. Trimming at V came to 6 bases and at J to 5 bases, leaving 8 bases not matched to a gene.